The entry below gives a single T cell receptor beta chain sequence along with its context. Its antigen is undetermined. The V gene's germline CDR1 is LNHNV and CDR2 YYDKDF (reference sequence). With 3 bases removed from V and 11 bases from J, the gap between germline ends came to 17 bases. This CDR3 is built from 14 residues. This specimen belongs to a study of T cells in localized non-small cell lung cancer. Whole-study findings and limits: Out of the top 100 tumor clones, a median 57 were seen in adjacent lung. Sequencing covered just one tumor region, so heterogeneity cannot be ruled out. Uninvolved nearby lung showed the greatest T cell clonality, exceeding that found in tumor.

TCRdb keeps only in-frame clones here, not all; method: immunoSEQ multiplex PCR. The data hold about 41,000 clones, with roughly 90% observed a single time. Source: peripheral blood, taken before any cancer treatment. The origin of this receptor is a female donor at least 60 years old with stage I squamous cell lung carcinoma. The rearrangement uses TRBV15 and TRBJ1-5, with D possibly matching TRBD1 (5 bases). As DNA, the CDR3 is TGTGCCACCAGCAGGGCAGGGACGATTACTTCCCAGCATTTT. This encodes CATSRAGTITSQHF.